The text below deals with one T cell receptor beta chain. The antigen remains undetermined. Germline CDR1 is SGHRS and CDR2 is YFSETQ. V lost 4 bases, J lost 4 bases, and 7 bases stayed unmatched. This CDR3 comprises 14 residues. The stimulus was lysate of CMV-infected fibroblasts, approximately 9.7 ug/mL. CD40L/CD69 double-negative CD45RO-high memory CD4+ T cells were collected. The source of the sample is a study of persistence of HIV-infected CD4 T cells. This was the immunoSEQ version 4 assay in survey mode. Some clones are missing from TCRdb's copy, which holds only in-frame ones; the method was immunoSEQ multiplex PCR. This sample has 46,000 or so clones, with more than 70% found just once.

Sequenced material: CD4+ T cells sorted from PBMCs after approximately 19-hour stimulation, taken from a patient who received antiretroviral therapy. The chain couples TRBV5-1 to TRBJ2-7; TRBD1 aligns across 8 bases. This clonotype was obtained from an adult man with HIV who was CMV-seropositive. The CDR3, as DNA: TGCGCCAGCAGCACGATGGACAGGGTATACGAGCAGTACTTC. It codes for CASSTMDRVYEQYF.